Sequencing of this T cell receptor beta chain was carried out in a study of blood T cell repertoires in COVID-19. Across the study: T cells, B-cell-depleted T cells, or PBMCs provided the cDNA or gDNA that served as material.

With 2 bases removed from V and 5 bases from J, the gap between germline ends came to 10 bases. Germline loops: CDR1 SGHRS, CDR2 YFSETQ. This CDR3 contains 14 residues. Assay used: immunoSEQ multiplex PCR; TCRdb lists only in-frame clones, some missing. The sample has 15,000 to 20,000 clones; roughly 89% are singletons. Sequences were obtained from peripheral blood. The chain recombines TRBV5-1 with TRBJ2-2; possibly TRBD1 for D (6 bases). The sequence was collected from a man in his 60s with active COVID-19. CDR3 sequence reads: CASSLLQGTGELFF. CDR3 DNA: TGCGCCAGCAGCTTATTACAGGGAACCGGGGAGCTGTTTTTT.